This TCR beta chain was retrieved from a study of blood T cell repertoires in COVID-19. Study-level information: Samples of COVID-19 (acute and convalescent) were obtained from the United States, Italy and Spain. Sources were T cells, B-cell-depleted T cells, or PBMCs; the material itself was cDNA or gDNA.

Authors' analysis steps: Nucleated cell counts were estimated from reference gene primer amplification. The protocol was immunoSEQ multiplex PCR, while the TCRdb copy is restricted to in-frame clones and leaves out a portion. The V and J calls and clone size were taken over from that table, and D and trimming were inferred from the DNA. The sample includes about 210,000 clones, around 83% seen only once; the top ten take roughly 2.9%. The sequence came from a man aged 45 to 65 with active or convalescent COVID-19. Sequenced input: peripheral blood.

The CDR3 is CSVEDPSFF. The CDR3 DNA reads as TGCAGCGTTGAAGATCCCAGTTTCTTT. This chain connects TRBV29-1 to TRBJ1-1; the D is unclear. The CDR3 loop spans 9 amino acids. Germline CDR1 is SQVTM and CDR2 is ANQGSEA. With 0 bases removed from V and 13 bases from J, the gap between germline ends came to 6 bases.